This T cell receptor beta chain was documented in a study of T cell repertoires in cytomegalovirus infection. Overall study: An indication of both CMV infection and matching HLA type came from public TCR beta signatures.

This clonotype occurred a few times. The antigen is not known. The study's findings and limits: Adding up the frequency of public TCR beta families identified people who carried CMV plus the relevant HLA. Dominating the ex vivo response were HLA-C-restricted CMV-specific TCR beta clonotypes.

Germline V CDR1 and CDR2: MDHEN, SYDVKM. This CDR3 spans 17 amino acids. V lost 3 bases to trimming and J lost 2 bases, with 18 bases between them. One entry per CDR3 protein results from TCRdb running MiXCR on the reads. The sample shows about 680,000 distinct CDR3 sequences, approximately 24% of them seen only once. The chain recombines TRBV28 with TRBJ2-3; D could derive from TRBD1 or TRBD2 (5 bases each). The sequenced material came from CD8+ T cells from PBMCs. The clonotype was recovered from a human donor in good health (CMV status not recorded). Some clones in this sample may be carry-over from other donors' samples. The CDR3 DNA is TGTGCCAGCAGTTTTTACGTTGGGGGTAGCGACACAGATACGCAGTATTTT. It yields the protein CASSFYVGGSDTDTQYF. The full variable domain, rest sourced from reference TRBV28 and TRBJ2-3, is DVKVTQSSRYLVKRTGEKVFLECVQDMDHENMFWYRQDPGLGLRLIYFSYDVKMKEKGDIPEGYSVSREKKERFSLILESASTNQTSMYLCASSFYVGGSDTDTQYFGPGTRLTVL.